A single sample is the source of the 23 T cell receptor beta chains below, sequenced in a study of identical twins. One entry per CDR3 protein results from TCRdb running MiXCR on the 5' RACE reads. Here the sample spans around 530,000 distinct CDR3 sequences, roughly 15% being singletons. The same data also contributed to another study, on yellow fever vaccine responses in identical twins.

Sequenced: CD4+ T cells sorted from blood. The origin of the receptors is a young woman in good health.

The chain couples TRBV7-2 to TRBJ2-2; perhaps TRBD1 as D (6 bases). The ends were cut back, 1 base at V and 4 bases at J, with 16 bases in the middle. The CDR3 covers 17 residues. Germline loops: CDR1 SGHTA, CDR2 FQGNSA. CDR3 sequence reads: CASSLVGLGAVTGELFF. Here the CDR3 DNA reads TGTGCCAGCAGCTTAGTTGGTTTGGGGGCCGTCACCGGGGAGCTGTTTTTT.

The chain combines TRBV10-3 with TRBJ2-7, with TRBD1 matching over 11 bases. CDR1 ENHRY and CDR2 SYGVKD come from the germline V gene. This CDR3 is built from 14 residues. V was pared by 10 bases and J by 2 bases, with 7 bases of the junction left unmatched. CDR3 region: CATSDRGLTYEQYV. In DNA form, the CDR3 reads TGTGCCACCTCGGACAGGGGGCTCACCTACGAGCAGTACGTC.

This sequence joins TRBV10-3 and TRBJ2-7; D may be TRBD2 (5 bases). Trimming took 0 bases from V and 2 from J, leaving 8 bases between them. The CDR3 runs to 14 residues. Germline loops: CDR1 ENHRY, CDR2 SYGVKD. CDR3 in amino acids: CAISESPGTYEQYV. The DNA of the CDR3 is TGTGCCATCAGTGAGTCCCCCGGGACCTACGAGCAGTACGTC.

This clonotype has a count of ten or more. V and J are TRBV11-2 and TRBJ2-3; 7 bases are shared with TRBD2. The germline CDR1 and CDR2 sequences are SGHAT and FQNNGV. The length of the CDR3 is 17 residues. Trimming cost V 5 bases and J 2 bases; bases outside gene matches: 13. CDR3 sequence: CASSEFRAGDHTDTQYF. The CDR3 DNA follows: TGTGCCAGCAGCGAATTTCGGGCGGGGGACCACACAGATACGCAGTATTTT.

This chain uses TRBV28 with TRBJ1-2, with no clear D. CDR1 is MDHEN, CDR2 SYDVKM, per germline. The CDR3 length is 12 residues. V lost 7 bases and J lost 3, with 9 bases in between. The CDR3 bases are TGTGCCAGCACGGTGGAGGACTATGGCTACACCTTC. Amino acid sequence: CASTVEDYGYTF.

The chain carries TRBV5-1 and TRBJ2-1; 11 nucleotides agree with TRBD2. In germline, CDR1 is SGHRS, CDR2 YFSETQ. V lost 4 bases and J lost 5; bases outside the gene matches: 5. The CDR3 covers 15 residues. The chain's CDR3 is CASSSIAGGHNEQFF. The CDR3 bases are TGCGCCAGCAGCAGTATAGCGGGGGGGCACAATGAGCAGTTCTTC.

The chain is built from TRBV2 and TRBJ1-2; 7 bases are shared with TRBD1. Germline lookup yields CDR1 SNHLY and CDR2 FYNNEI. Losses at the gene ends were 10 bases for V and 2 bases for J; bases not matched to a gene: 22. The CDR3 runs 18 residues. The CDR3 DNA reads TGTGCCATCTGCGGCAACACTGACCCGGGACAGCCCAACTATGGCTACACCTTC. It translates to CAICGNTDPGQPNYGYTF.

The chain joins TRBV2 to TRBJ1-1; D is perhaps TRBD1 (5 bases). Germline CDR1 is SNHLY and CDR2 is FYNNEI. V lost 4 bases, J lost 0 bases, and 12 bases lay in between. This CDR3 is built from 15 residues. This CDR3 reads CASSGDRSMNTEAFF. The DNA for the CDR3 is TGTGCCAGCAGTGGAGACAGAAGCATGAACACTGAAGCTTTCTTT.

This clonotype was seen a handful of times. The V call is TRBV28, the J call TRBJ1-4; 10 bases are a match to TRBD1. J was trimmed by 0 bases and V by 5 bases; bases with no gene match: 9. The CDR3 is 18 residues long. Germline V gene lookup returns CDR1 MDHEN and CDR2 SYDVKM. Written as DNA, the CDR3 is TGTGCCAGCAGTCCCGGGACAGGGGCCTACGCAACTAATGAAAAACTGTTTTTT. As protein: CASSPGTGAYATNEKLFF.

This clonotype was picked up many times. The rearrangement joins TRBV5-1 to TRBJ2-3; D is possibly TRBD2 (6 bases). From germline, CDR1 is SGHRS and CDR2 YFSETQ. The CDR3 consists of 15 residues. V was pared by 3 bases and J by 4 bases, with 15 bases between. Here the CDR3 reads CASSSGTPGPDTQYF. DNA for the CDR3: TGCGCCAGCAGCTCCGGGACTCCCGGTCCAGATACGCAGTATTTT.

This clonotype was seen more than once but under ten times. The junction departs from germline at one end; a sequencing error may be responsible. The rearrangement links TRBV12-3 or TRBV12-4 to TRBJ2-5; 9 bases fit TRBD2. CDR3 length: 12 amino acids. CDR3 bases: TGTGCCAGCAGTTTAAATGCGGGGGGGCTAGACTTC. Translating it yields CASSLNAGGLDF.

In this sample, this clonotype turned up a few times. The chain is built from TRBV7-8 and TRBJ2-3; 7 bases are a match to TRBD2. Unmatched junction bases numbered 9, after V lost 4 bases and J lost 2 bases. Germline assignment: CDR1 SGHVS and CDR2 FQNEAQ. This CDR3 comprises 16 residues. The chain's CDR3 is CASSSREAGNTDTQYF. In nucleotides, the CDR3 is TGTGCCAGCAGCTCCCGGGAAGCGGGAAACACAGATACGCAGTATTTT.

This clonotype was detected only a few times. This chain joins TRBV9 and TRBJ2-4; D is perhaps TRBD2 (6 bases). Germline V gene lookup returns CDR1 SGDLS and CDR2 YYNGEE. The CDR3 covers 16 residues. The V gene lost 4 bases and the J gene lost 3 bases, with 17 bases spanning the gap. Here the CDR3 DNA reads TGTGCCAGCAGCCCCCAAGGAGGGGTGGGCAAAAACATTCAGTACTTC. Translating it yields CASSPQGGVGKNIQYF.

This clonotype was observed at least ten times. The V gene is TRBV4-1, the J gene TRBJ2-7; no clear D gene. Germline V gene data show CDR1 as MGHRA and CDR2 as YSYEKL. The CDR3 totals 15 residues. V was clipped by 3 bases and J by 0 bases, with 12 bases between them. The DNA of the CDR3 is TGCGCCAGCAGCCACGCTGCACTAAACTCCTACGAGCAGTACTTC. Encoded protein: CASSHAALNSYEQYF.

This clonotype was observed a few times. This chain links TRBV20-1 with TRBJ2-1; D is possibly TRBD2 (6 bases). The CDR3 has 14 amino acids. The germline gives CDR1 DFQATT, CDR2 SNEGSKA (reference sequence). Between the trimmed V and J ends, which lost 3 bases and 2 bases, there was a span of 11 bases. CDR3 DNA: TGCAGTGCTAGTACCGGGACTGCCTACAATGAGCAGTTCTTC. Protein product: CSASTGTAYNEQFF.

The chain joins TRBV20-1 to TRBJ1-2; weak D call: TRBD1 (5 bases). In germline, CDR1 is DFQATT, CDR2 SNEGSKA (reference sequence). With 5 bases removed from V and 3 bases from J, the gap between germline ends came to 13 bases. There are 13 residues in the CDR3. The CDR3 region is CSAPSGTDYGYTF. The CDR3 coding sequence is TGCAGTGCTCCTAGTGGGACTGACTATGGCTACACCTTC.

This chain joins TRBV12-3 or TRBV12-4 and TRBJ2-5, with D perhaps matching TRBD1 (8 bases). V was trimmed by 5 bases and J by 3 bases, leaving 16 bases between them. This CDR3 is 15 amino acids long. The CDR3 sequence: CASSPRQGREETQYF. CDR3 DNA: TGTGCCAGCAGTCCCAGACAGGGGAGGGAAGAGACCCAGTACTTC.

This clonotype was detected only a few times. A junction end diverges from the germline sequence, so it may reflect a read error. V usage is TRBV12-3 or TRBV12-4 and J usage is TRBJ2-5, with 8 bases fitting TRBD2. The CDR3 contains 18 residues. The CDR3 loop reads CACSLAVSGGDRKETQYF. Written as DNA, the CDR3 is TGTGCCTGCAGTTTAGCGGTCAGCGGGGGAGATCGGAAAGAGACCCAGTACTTC.

The CDR3 here is CASSFGGRHNEKLFF. CDR3 DNA: TGTGCCAGCAGTTTTGGGGGCAGACATAATGAAAAACTGTTTTTT. This sequence joins TRBV12-3 or TRBV12-4 and TRBJ1-4, with D perhaps TRBD1 (6 bases). The CDR3 sequence is 15 residues long. V was shortened by 3 bases and J by 4 bases, with 12 bases between the two germline ends.

This clonotype has only a few counts. The chain carries TRBV21-1 and TRBJ2-5; the table's TRBD2 call for D was not verified on the DNA. TRBV21-1 is deemed a pseudogene. CDR3 length: 12 residues. The CDR3 DNA is TGTGCCAGCCGGGCTAGCGCAGAGACCCAGTACTTC. This sequence encodes CASRASAETQYF.

The chain combines TRBV6-5 with TRBJ2-7, with 7 bases identical to TRBD1. The CDR3 is made up of 15 amino acids. Germline V CDR1 and CDR2: MNHEY, SVGAGI. V lost 4 bases, J lost 0 bases, and 6 bases stayed unmatched. The CDR3 DNA reads TGTGCCAGCAGTTCCGTAGACAGGGCCTCCTACGAGCAGTACTTC. It specifies CASSSVDRASYEQYF.

This clonotype has just a few counts. The genes are TRBV11-2 and TRBJ2-5, with a possible D match to TRBD2 (6 bases). The CDR3 has 13 residues. Per the germline V gene, CDR1 is SGHAT and CDR2 is FQNNGV. V gave up 7 bases and J gave up 7 bases, with 16 bases separating them. The CDR3 region is CASNQRPEGTQYF. DNA for the CDR3: TGTGCCAGCAACCAACGACCGGAGGGGACCCAGTACTTC.

The chain has TRBV9 and TRBJ1-6, with TRBD1 identical over 11 bases. J gave up 9 bases and V 4 bases, and 3 bases lay outside the gene matches. Germline-derived CDR1 and CDR2 are SGDLS and YYNGEE. The CDR3 spans 14 residues. This CDR3 is CASSSGQGASPLHF. Here the CDR3 DNA reads TGTGCCAGCAGCTCCGGACAGGGGGCTTCACCCCTCCACTTT.